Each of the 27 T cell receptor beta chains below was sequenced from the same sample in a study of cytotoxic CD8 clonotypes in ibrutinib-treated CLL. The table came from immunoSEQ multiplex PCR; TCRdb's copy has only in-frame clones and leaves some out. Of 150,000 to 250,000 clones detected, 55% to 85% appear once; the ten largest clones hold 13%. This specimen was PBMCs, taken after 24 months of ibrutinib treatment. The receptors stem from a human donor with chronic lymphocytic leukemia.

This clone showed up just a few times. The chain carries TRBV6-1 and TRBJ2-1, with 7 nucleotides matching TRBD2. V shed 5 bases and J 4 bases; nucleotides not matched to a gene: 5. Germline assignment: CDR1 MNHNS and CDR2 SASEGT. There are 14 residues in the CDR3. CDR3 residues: CASSRREGYNEQFF. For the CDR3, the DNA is TGTGCCAGCAGTAGGAGGGAGGGTTACAATGAGCAGTTCTTC.

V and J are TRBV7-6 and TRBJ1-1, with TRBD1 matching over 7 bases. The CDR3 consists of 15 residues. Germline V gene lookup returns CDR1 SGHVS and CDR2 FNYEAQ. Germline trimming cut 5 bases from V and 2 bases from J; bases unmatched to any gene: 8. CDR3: CASSPQGFVNTEAFF. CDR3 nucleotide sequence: TGTGCCAGCAGCCCACAGGGGTTCGTAAACACTGAAGCTTTCTTT. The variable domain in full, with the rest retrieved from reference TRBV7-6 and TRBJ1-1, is GAGVSQSPRYKVTKRGQDVALRCDPISGHVSLYWYRQALGQGPEFLTYFNYEAQQDKSGLPNDRFSAERPEGSISTLTIQRTEQRDSAMYRCASSPQGFVNTEAFFGQGTRLTVV.

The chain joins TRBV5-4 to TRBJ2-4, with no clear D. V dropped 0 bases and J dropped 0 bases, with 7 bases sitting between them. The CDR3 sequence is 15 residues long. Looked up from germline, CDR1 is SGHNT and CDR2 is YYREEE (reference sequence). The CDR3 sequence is CASSLAGLAKNIQYF. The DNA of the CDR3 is TGTGCCAGCAGCTTGGCCGGGCTAGCCAAAAACATTCAGTACTTC. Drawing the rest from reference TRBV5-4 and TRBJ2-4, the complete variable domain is ETGVTQSPTHLIKTRGQQVTLRCSSQSGHNTVSWYQQALGQGPQFIFQYYREEENGRGNFPPRFSGLQFPNYSSELNVNALELDDSALYLCASSLAGLAKNIQYFGAGTRLSVL.

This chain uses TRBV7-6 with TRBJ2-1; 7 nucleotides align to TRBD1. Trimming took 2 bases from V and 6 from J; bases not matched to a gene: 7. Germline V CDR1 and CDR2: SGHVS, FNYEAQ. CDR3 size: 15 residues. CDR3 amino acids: CASSLNRGGLNEQFF. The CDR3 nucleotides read TGTGCCAGCAGCTTAAACAGGGGTGGCCTCAATGAGCAGTTCTTC.

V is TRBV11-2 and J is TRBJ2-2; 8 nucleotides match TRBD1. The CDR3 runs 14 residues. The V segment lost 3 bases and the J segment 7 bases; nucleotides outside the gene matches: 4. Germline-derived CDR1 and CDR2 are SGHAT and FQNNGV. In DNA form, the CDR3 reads TGTGCCAGCAGCTTCCACGGACAGGGCGGGGAGCTGTTTTTT. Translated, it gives CASSFHGQGGELFF.

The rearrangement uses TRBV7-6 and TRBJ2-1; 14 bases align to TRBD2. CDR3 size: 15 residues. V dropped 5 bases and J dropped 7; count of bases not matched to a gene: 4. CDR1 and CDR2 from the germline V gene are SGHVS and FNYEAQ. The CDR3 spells CASSRLAGGINEQFF. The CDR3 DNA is TGTGCCAGCAGCAGACTAGCGGGAGGGATTAATGAGCAGTTCTTC. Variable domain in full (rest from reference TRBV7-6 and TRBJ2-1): GAGVSQSPRYKVTKRGQDVALRCDPISGHVSLYWYRQALGQGPEFLTYFNYEAQQDKSGLPNDRFSAERPEGSISTLTIQRTEQRDSAMYRCASSRLAGGINEQFFGPGTRLTVL.

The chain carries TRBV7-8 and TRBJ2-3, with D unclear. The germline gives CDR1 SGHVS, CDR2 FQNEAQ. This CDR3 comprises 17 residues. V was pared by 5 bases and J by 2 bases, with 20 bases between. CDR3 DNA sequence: TGTGCCAGCAGCGAGTGGTCGGACGGCACCTCCACAGATACGCAGTATTTT. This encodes CASSEWSDGTSTDTQYF.

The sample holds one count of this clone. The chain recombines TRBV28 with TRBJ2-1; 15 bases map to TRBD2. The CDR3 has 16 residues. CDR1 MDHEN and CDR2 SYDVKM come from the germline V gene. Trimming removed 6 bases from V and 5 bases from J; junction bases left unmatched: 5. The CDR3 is CASSRGLAGGDNEQFF. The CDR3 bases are TGTGCCAGCAGCCGAGGACTAGCGGGAGGGGACAATGAGCAGTTCTTC.

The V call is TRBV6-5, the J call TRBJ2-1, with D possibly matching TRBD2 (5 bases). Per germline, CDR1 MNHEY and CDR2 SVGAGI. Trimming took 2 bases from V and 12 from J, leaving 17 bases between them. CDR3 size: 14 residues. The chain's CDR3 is CASSYPGGGEGQFF. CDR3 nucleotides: TGTGCCAGCAGTTACCCAGGCGGCGGAGAGGGGCAGTTCTTC.

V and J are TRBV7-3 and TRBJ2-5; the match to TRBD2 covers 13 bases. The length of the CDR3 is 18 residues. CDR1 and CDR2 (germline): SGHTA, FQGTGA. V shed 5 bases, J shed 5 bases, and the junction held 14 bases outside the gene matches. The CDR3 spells CASSESPGTSGIVETQYF. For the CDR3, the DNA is TGTGCCAGCAGCGAATCCCCCGGGACTAGCGGGATTGTGGAGACCCAGTACTTC.

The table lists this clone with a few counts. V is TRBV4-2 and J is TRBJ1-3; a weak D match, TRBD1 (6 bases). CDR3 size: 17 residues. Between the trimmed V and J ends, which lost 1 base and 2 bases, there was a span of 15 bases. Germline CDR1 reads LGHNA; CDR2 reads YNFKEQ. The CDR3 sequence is CASSQVDGRGPGNTIYF. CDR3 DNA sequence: TGTGCCAGCAGCCAAGTCGATGGGCGGGGGCCTGGAAACACCATATATTTT.

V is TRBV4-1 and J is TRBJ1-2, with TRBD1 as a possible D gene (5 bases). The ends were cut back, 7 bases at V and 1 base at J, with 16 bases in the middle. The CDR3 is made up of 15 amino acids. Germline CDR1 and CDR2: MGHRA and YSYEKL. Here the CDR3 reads CASTITDISNYGYTF. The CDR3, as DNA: TGCGCCAGCACAATCACGGACATAAGTAACTATGGCTACACCTTC.

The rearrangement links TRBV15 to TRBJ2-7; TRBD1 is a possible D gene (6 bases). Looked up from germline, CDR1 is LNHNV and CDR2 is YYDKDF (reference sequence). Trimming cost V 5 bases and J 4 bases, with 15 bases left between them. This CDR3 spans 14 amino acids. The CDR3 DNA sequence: TGTGCCACCAGCCCGCCGGACAGTTATTACGAGCAGTACTTC. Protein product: CATSPPDSYYEQYF.

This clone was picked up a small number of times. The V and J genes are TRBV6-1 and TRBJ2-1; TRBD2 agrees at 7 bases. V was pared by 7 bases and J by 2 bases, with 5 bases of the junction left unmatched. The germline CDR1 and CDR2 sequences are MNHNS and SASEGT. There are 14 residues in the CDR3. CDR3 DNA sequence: TGTGCCAGCAAAGCTAGCGGAACCTACAATGAGCAGTTCTTC. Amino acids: CASKASGTYNEQFF.

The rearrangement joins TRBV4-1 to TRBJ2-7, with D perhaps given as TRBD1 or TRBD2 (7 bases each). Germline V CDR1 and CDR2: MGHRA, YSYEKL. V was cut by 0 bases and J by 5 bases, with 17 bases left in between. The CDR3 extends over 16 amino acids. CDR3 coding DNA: TGCGCCAGCAGCCAAGATCGGGCAGGGGGGGTTGACGAGCAGTACTTC. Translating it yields CASSQDRAGGVDEQYF.

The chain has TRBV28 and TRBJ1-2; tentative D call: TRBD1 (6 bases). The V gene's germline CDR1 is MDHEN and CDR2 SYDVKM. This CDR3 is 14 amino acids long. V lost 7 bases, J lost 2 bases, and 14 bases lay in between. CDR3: CASTEGGNNYGYTF. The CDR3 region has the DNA TGTGCCAGCACCGAGGGGGGGAACAACTATGGCTACACCTTC.

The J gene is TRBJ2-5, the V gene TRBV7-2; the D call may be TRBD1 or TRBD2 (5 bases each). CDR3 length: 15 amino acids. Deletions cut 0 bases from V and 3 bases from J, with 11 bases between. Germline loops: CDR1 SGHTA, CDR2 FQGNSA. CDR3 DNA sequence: TGTGCCAGCAGCTTAGCCGGGACCCCGGAAGAGACCCAGTACTTC. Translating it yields CASSLAGTPEETQYF. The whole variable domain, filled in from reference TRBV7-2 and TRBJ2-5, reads GAGVSQSPSNKVTEKGKDVELRCDPISGHTALYWYRQSLGQGLEFLIYFQGNSAPDKSGLPSDRFSAERTGGSVSTLTIQRTQQEDSAVYLCASSLAGTPEETQYFGPGTRLLVL.

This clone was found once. The CDR3 is CASSVSQGGDTQYF. In DNA form, the CDR3 reads TGTGCCAGCAGCGTTTCACAGGGGGGAGATACGCAGTATTTT. J is TRBJ2-3 and V is TRBV6-1; TRBD1 agrees at 8 bases. V gave up 6 bases and J gave up 5 bases; unmatched junction bases: 7. CDR1 is MNHNS, CDR2 SASEGT, per germline. CDR3 length: 14 amino acids.

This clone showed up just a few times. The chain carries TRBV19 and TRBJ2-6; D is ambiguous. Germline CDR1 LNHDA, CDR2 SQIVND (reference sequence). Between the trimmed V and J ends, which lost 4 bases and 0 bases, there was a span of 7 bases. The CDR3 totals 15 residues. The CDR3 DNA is TGTGCCAGTAGTACGCGAGTCTCTGGGGCCAACGTCCTGACTTTC. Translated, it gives CASSTRVSGANVLTF. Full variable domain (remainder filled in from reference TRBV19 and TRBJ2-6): DGGITQSPKYLFRKEGQNVTLSCEQNLNHDAMYWYRQDPGQGLRLIYYSQIVNDFQKGDIAEGYSVSREKKESFPLTVTSAQKNPTAFYLCASSTRVSGANVLTFGAGSRLTVL.

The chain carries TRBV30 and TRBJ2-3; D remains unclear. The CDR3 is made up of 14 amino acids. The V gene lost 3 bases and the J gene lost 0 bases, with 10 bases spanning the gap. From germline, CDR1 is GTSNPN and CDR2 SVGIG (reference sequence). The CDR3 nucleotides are TGTGCCTGGAGGGGGTTCGGGAGCACAGATACGCAGTATTTT. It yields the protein CAWRGFGSTDTQYF.

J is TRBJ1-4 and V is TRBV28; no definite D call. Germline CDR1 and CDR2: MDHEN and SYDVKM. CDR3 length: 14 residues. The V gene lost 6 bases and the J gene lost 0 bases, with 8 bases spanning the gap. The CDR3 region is CASRRTATNEKLFF. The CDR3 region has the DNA TGTGCCAGCAGACGGACGGCAACTAATGAAAAACTGTTTTTT. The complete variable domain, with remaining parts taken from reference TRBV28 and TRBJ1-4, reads DVKVTQSSRYLVKRTGEKVFLECVQDMDHENMFWYRQDPGLGLRLIYFSYDVKMKEKGDIPEGYSVSREKKERFSLILESASTNQTSMYLCASRRTATNEKLFFGSGTQLSVL.

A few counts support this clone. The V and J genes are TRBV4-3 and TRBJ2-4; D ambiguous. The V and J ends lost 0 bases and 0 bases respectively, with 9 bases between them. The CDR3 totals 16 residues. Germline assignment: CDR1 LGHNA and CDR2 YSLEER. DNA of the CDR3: TGCGCCAGCAGCCAAGATCGAGGTCTAGCCAAAAACATTCAGTACTTC. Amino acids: CASSQDRGLAKNIQYF.

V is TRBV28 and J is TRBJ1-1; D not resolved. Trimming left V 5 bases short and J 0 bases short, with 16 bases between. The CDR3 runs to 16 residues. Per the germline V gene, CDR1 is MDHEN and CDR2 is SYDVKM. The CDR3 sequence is CASSIPTNRMNTEAFF. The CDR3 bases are TGTGCCAGCAGTATACCGACAAATAGAATGAACACTGAAGCTTTCTTT.

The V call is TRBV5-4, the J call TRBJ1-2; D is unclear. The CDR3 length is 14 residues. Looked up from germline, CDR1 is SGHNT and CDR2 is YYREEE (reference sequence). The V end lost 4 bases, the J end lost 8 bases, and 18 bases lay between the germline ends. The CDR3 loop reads CASSPGHVAGGYTF. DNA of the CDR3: TGTGCCAGCAGCCCCGGTCACGTAGCGGGGGGCTACACCTTC.

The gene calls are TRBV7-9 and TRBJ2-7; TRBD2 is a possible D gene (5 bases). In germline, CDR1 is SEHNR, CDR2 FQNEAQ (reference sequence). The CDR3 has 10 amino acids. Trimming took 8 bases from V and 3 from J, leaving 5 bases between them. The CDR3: CASEGYEQYF. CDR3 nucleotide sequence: TGTGCCAGCGAGGGCTACGAGCAGTACTTC.

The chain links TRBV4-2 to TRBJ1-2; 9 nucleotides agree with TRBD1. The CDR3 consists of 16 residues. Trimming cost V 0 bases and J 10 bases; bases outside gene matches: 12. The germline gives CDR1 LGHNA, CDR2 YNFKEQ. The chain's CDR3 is CASSQEAPDRGSAYTF. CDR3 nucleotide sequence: TGTGCCAGCAGCCAAGAAGCCCCGGACAGGGGCTCTGCCTACACCTTC.

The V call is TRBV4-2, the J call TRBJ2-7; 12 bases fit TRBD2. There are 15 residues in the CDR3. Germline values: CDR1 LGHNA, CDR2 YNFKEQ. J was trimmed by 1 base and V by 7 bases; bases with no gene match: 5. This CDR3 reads CASTPLAGGSYEQYF. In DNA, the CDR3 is TGTGCCAGCACTCCACTAGCGGGGGGATCCTACGAGCAGTACTTC.